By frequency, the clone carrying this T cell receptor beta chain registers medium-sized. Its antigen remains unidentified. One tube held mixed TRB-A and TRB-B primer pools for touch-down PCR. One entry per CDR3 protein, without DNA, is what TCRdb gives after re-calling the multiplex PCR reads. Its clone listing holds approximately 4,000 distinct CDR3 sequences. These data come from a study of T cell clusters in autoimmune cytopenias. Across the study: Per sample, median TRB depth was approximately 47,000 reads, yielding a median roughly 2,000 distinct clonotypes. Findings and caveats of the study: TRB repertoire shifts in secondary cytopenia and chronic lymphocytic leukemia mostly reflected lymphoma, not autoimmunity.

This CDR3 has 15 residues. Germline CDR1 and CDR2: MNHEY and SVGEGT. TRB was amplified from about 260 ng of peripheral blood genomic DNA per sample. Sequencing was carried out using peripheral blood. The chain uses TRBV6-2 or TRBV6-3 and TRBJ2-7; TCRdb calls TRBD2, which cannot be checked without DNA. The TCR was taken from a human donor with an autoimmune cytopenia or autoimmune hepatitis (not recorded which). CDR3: CASSWAGNLKYEQYF.